Listed below are T cell receptor beta chains from one sample, sequenced in a study of shared clonotypes between healthy human individuals. Produced via immunoSEQ multiplex PCR; TCRdb's table is partial and in-frame only. This sample has about 2.3 million clones, with just over 90% found just once. Sequencing was performed on naive CD4+ T cells from PBMCs. The receptors were sampled from a man younger than 30 in good health. Some clones in this sample may be carry-over from other donors' samples. Both conserved end residues are part of each CDR3. D genes are given only for firm matches. Only part of the rows carry a size: once, few, many, or a class if the clone is expanded.

cdr3_nt | cdr3_aa | clone_size | j_call | d_call | v_call
TGTGCCAGCAGTAGGGATCTCACAGGGTCTGAAGCTTTCTTT | CASSRDLTGSEAFF | NA | TRBJ1-1 | NA | TRBV6-5
TGTGCCAGCAGCCAACAGACAGGTCCTAACTATGGCTACACCTTC | CASSQQTGPNYGYTF | NA | TRBJ1-2 | NA | TRBV6-5
TGTGCCAGCAGCTTAGATCTTAGCACTGAAGCTTTCTTT | CASSLDLSTEAFF | NA | TRBJ1-1 | NA | TRBV7-6
TGCGCCAGCAGCTGGGCTCAGCTAGCAACTAATGAAAAACTGTTTTTT | CASSWAQLATNEKLFF | NA | TRBJ1-4 | NA | TRBV5-1
TGTGCCAGCAGCTACGGCTTGGGGCAGCAGAACACCGGGGAGCTGTTTTTT | CASSYGLGQQNTGELFF | NA | TRBJ2-2 | NA | TRBV5-4
TGCGCCAGCAGCCAAGATCTTGGCACAGGGTATTATGGCTACACCTTC | CASSQDLGTGYYGYTF | NA | TRBJ1-2 | NA | TRBV4-3
TGTGCCAGCAGCTCATCGACAGGGTTGGATACGCAGTATTTT | CASSSSTGLDTQYF | NA | TRBJ2-3 | TRBD1 | TRBV7-2
TGTGCCAGCAGCTTATTAGGGGAGACCCAGTACTTC | CASSLLGETQYF | NA | TRBJ2-5 | NA | TRBV7-3
TGCGCCAGCAGTGACTCCGCTTCCAGCAATCAGCCCCAGCATTTT | CASSDSASSNQPQHF | NA | TRBJ1-5 | NA | TRBV10-2
TGTGCCAGCAGCCAGGGGACTCTTGTGGTAGGTTACGAGCAGTACTTC | CASSQGTLVVGYEQYF | NA | TRBJ2-7 | NA | TRBV7-8
TGCGCCAGCAGCTTGGAAGGGACGTCGAATCAGCCCCAGCATTTT | CASSLEGTSNQPQHF | once | TRBJ1-5 | NA | TRBV5-1
TGTGCCAGCAGTTCCACCGGGACAGGGGACGATACGCAGTATTTT | CASSSTGTGDDTQYF | NA | TRBJ2-3 | TRBD1 | TRBV6-5
TGTGCCAGCGGCCCCCATCACTACGAGCAGTACTTC | CASGPHHYEQYF | NA | TRBJ2-7 | NA | TRBV9
TGCGCCAGCAGCTTTGATCCCGAGACCCAGTACTTC | CASSFDPETQYF | NA | TRBJ2-5 | NA | TRBV5-1
TGTGCCAGCAGCTTAGTCTCCTTCGGGACTTCTGAGCAGTTCTTC | CASSLVSFGTSEQFF | NA | TRBJ2-1 | NA | TRBV11-2
TGTGCCAGTAGTGTCGCCCACGCAGGGGGTGTTTATGGCTACACCTTC | CASSVAHAGGVYGYTF | NA | TRBJ1-2 | TRBD1 | TRBV19
TGCGCCAGCAGCCAAGGTTGGACTAGGAGCGCAGATACGCAGTATTTT | CASSQGWTRSADTQYF | NA | TRBJ2-3 | TRBD2 | TRBV4-1
TGTGCCAGCGGTGGGGGAGGGAGCACAGATACGCAGTATTTT | CASGGGGSTDTQYF | NA | TRBJ2-3 | TRBD2 | TRBV6-5
TGTGCCAGCACCCAACGACAGGGGGCTAATGAAAAACTGTTTTTT | CASTQRQGANEKLFF | NA | TRBJ1-4 | TRBD1 | TRBV28
TGTGCCAGCAGTGTGGACAGGGGTAATGAGCAGTTCTTC | CASSVDRGNEQFF | NA | TRBJ2-1 | TRBD1 | TRBV6-1
TGTGCCAGCAGCAGTGGGGCAGGGTCCATCGGCTCACCCCTCCACTTT | CASSSGAGSIGSPLHF | NA | TRBJ1-6 | NA | TRBV5-6
TGTGCCAGTACCCTGCAGGGGGGAAACCTTGACCCACCTGGAAACACCATATATTTT | CASTLQGGNLDPPGNTIYF | NA | TRBJ1-3 | TRBD1 | TRBV19
TGCAGCGTGGAAACAGGAGCTAACTATGGCTACACCTTC | CSVETGANYGYTF | NA | TRBJ1-2 | NA | TRBV29-1
TGCGCCAGCAGCTTTACAGGGGGGCCCTTGGAGGAGCAGTACTTC | CASSFTGGPLEEQYF | NA | TRBJ2-7 | TRBD1 | TRBV5-1
TGCGCCAGCAGCCATGGGACAGGGGAAGGATCACCCCTCCACTTT | CASSHGTGEGSPLHF | NA | TRBJ1-6 | TRBD1 | TRBV4-1
TGTGCCAGCAGCCCCGGGGCGGGGAGGGACACTGAAGCTTTCTTT | CASSPGAGRDTEAFF | few | TRBJ1-1 | NA | TRBV7-9
TGTGCCAGCAGCGCACAGGGGGAGGGTACTGAAGCTTTCTTT | CASSAQGEGTEAFF | NA | TRBJ1-1 | TRBD1 | TRBV7-2
TGTGCCAGCAGCCTACGGACTAGCGGGAGGGGCGACATTCAGTACTTC | CASSLRTSGRGDIQYF | NA | TRBJ2-4 | TRBD2 | TRBV7-2
TGTGCCAGCAGTTTACAACATCAGCCCCAGCATTTT | CASSLQHQPQHF | few | TRBJ1-5 | NA | TRBV28
TGCGCCAGCAGCCAGGGTTTCTACGAGCAGTACTTC | CASSQGFYEQYF | once | TRBJ2-7 | NA | TRBV5-1
TGTGCCAGCAGAACTAGCGGGAGTATTTACGAGCAGTACTTC | CASRTSGSIYEQYF | NA | TRBJ2-7 | TRBD2 | TRBV6-1
TGTGCCAGCAGTGAACTGGCCTACGAGCAGTACTTC | CASSELAYEQYF | NA | TRBJ2-7 | NA | TRBV6-1
TGTGCCAGCAGTCGGACTAGCGGCCGAGGTGAGCAGTTCTTC | CASSRTSGRGEQFF | NA | TRBJ2-1 | TRBD2 | TRBV2
TGTGCCAGCAGCGAACCCTGGGGAGGGACCCAGTACTTC | CASSEPWGGTQYF | NA | TRBJ2-5 | NA | TRBV27
TGTGCCAGCAGCTTAGACCGAAACACAGATACGCAGTATTTT | CASSLDRNTDTQYF | NA | TRBJ2-3 | NA | TRBV7-9
TGTGCCAGCAGCTCCAACAGGGCTAGCGGCTACAATGAGCAGTTCTTC | CASSSNRASGYNEQFF | NA | TRBJ2-1 | NA | TRBV7-3
TGTGCCAGCAGTATCCGGACCGGTAACTACGAGCAGTACTTC | CASSIRTGNYEQYF | NA | TRBJ2-7 | NA | TRBV28
TGTGCCTGGAGTATTGGCAGTTTCTACGAGCAGTACTTC | CAWSIGSFYEQYF | NA | TRBJ2-7 | NA | TRBV30
TGTGCCAGCAGCTTTCTCTCGGAGGGTGGAGGGTACTTC | CASSFLSEGGGYF | NA | TRBJ2-7 | NA | TRBV5-5